The 20 T cell receptor beta chains below were found in one sample sequenced in a study of OX40 agonist ivuxolimab in advanced cancers. Produced via immunoSEQ multiplex PCR; TCRdb's table is partial and in-frame only. In the table there are roughly 59,000 clones, around 80% of which are singletons. Sequenced material: CD4+ or CD8+ T cells sorted from blood, taken in a trial of the OX40 agonist ivuxolimab. These TCRs come from an adult with an advanced solid tumor such as melanoma, head and neck, liver or kidney cancer.

This sequence joins TRBV7-6 and TRBJ2-7; D might be TRBD1 (5 bases). Germline V gene data show CDR1 as SGHVS and CDR2 as FNYEAQ. CDR3 length: 13 amino acids. V lost 1 base and J lost 8, with 12 bases in between. The CDR3: CASSLDPDKKQYF. CDR3 coding DNA: TGTGCCAGCAGCTTAGACCCGGACAAAAAGCAGTACTTC.

The chain employs TRBV5-1 and TRBJ2-1; the D call may be TRBD1 or TRBD2 (5 bases each). The CDR3 sequence is 15 residues long. Deletions cut 4 bases from V and 2 bases from J, with 13 bases between. In germline, CDR1 is SGHRS, CDR2 YFSETQ. The CDR3 DNA reads as TGCGCCAGCAGCCCCGGGACGAGGCCCTACAATGAGCAGTTCTTC. The encoded protein is CASSPGTRPYNEQFF.

The chain combines TRBV7-2 with TRBJ1-4; possible D gene TRBD1, 5 bases. Between the trimmed V and J ends, which lost 5 bases and 3 bases, there was a span of 13 bases. The CDR3 contains 15 residues. Per the germline V gene, CDR1 is SGHTA and CDR2 is FQGNSA. The DNA of the CDR3 is TGTGCCAGCAGCCGCGGGGGAGGGGCTAATGAAAAACTGTTTTTT. Residues: CASSRGGGANEKLFF. Based on the CDR3 plus reference TRBV7-2 and TRBJ1-4, the full variable domain is GAGVSQSPSNKVTEKGKDVELRCDPISGHTALYWYRQSLGQGLEFLIYFQGNSAPDKSGLPSDRFSAERTGGSVSTLTIQRTQQEDSAVYLCASSRGGGANEKLFFGSGTQLSVL.

The genes are TRBV2 and TRBJ1-6; perhaps TRBD1 as D (5 bases). Germline V gene lookup returns CDR1 SNHLY and CDR2 FYNNEI. Trimming shortened V by 4 bases and J by 6 bases, and 13 bases separated the two germline ends. This CDR3 is built from 15 residues. Here the CDR3 DNA reads TGTGCCAGCAGTGTTGGGGACTCAACTAATTCACCCCTCCACTTT. Amino acids: CASSVGDSTNSPLHF.

This sequence joins TRBV19 and TRBJ1-5; 7 bases line up with TRBD1. Germline V gene sequence: CDR1 LNHDA, CDR2 SQIVND (reference sequence). The CDR3 consists of 16 residues. The ends lost 7 bases at V and 2 bases at J; junction bases unmatched: 11. Here the CDR3 reads CASTDSRGVGNQPQHF. CDR3 nucleotides: TGTGCCAGTACCGATAGCAGGGGGGTTGGCAATCAGCCCCAGCATTTT. Complete variable domain (other parts from reference TRBV19 and TRBJ1-5): DGGITQSPKYLFRKEGQNVTLSCEQNLNHDAMYWYRQDPGQGLRLIYYSQIVNDFQKGDIAEGYSVSREKKESFPLTVTSAQKNPTAFYLCASTDSRGVGNQPQHFGDGTRLSIL.

V usage is TRBV19 and J usage is TRBJ2-1, with TRBD2 matching 10 bases. Losses at the gene ends were 3 bases for V and 10 bases for J; bases not matched to a gene: 9. The CDR3 consists of 15 residues. Germline CDR1 LNHDA, CDR2 SQIVND (reference sequence). CDR3 loop: CASSIKSGGAAEQFF. The CDR3 region has the DNA TGTGCCAGTAGTATCAAAAGCGGGGGGGCCGCAGAGCAGTTCTTC. The full variable domain, with the rest looked up from reference TRBV19 and TRBJ2-1, is DGGITQSPKYLFRKEGQNVTLSCEQNLNHDAMYWYRQDPGQGLRLIYYSQIVNDFQKGDIAEGYSVSREKKESFPLTVTSAQKNPTAFYLCASSIKSGGAAEQFFGPGTRLTVL.

The rearrangement uses TRBV28 and TRBJ1-6; possibly TRBD1 for D (5 bases). This CDR3 has 19 amino acids. Germline V gene data show CDR1 as MDHEN and CDR2 as SYDVKM. Deletions cut 5 bases from V and 0 bases from J, with 20 bases between. For the CDR3, the DNA is TGTGCCAGCAGTCTGCGCCGGACGGTGGGGCACTCCTATAATTCACCCCTCCACTTT. Protein product: CASSLRRTVGHSYNSPLHF.

J is TRBJ2-3 and V is TRBV19, with 7 bases aligning to TRBD2. Germline CDR1 and CDR2: LNHDA and SQIVND (reference sequence). The length of the CDR3 is 15 residues. V was clipped by 3 bases and J by 5 bases; unmatched bases: 8. The DNA of the CDR3 is TGTGCCAGTAGTATCCCCGGGGGGTTGGTAGATACGCAGTATTTT. This translates into CASSIPGGLVDTQYF.

V and J are TRBV4-1 and TRBJ1-4; perhaps TRBD1 as D (6 bases). The CDR3 spans 16 residues. Trimming removed 0 bases at V and 6 bases at J, with 14 bases between. CDR1 and CDR2 (germline): MGHRA, YSYEKL. This CDR3 is CASSQDRGGPDEKLFF. Here the CDR3 DNA reads TGCGCCAGCAGCCAAGATCGAGGGGGGCCGGATGAAAAACTGTTTTTT.

The V and J genes are TRBV29-1 and TRBJ1-2; TRBD1 might be the D (5 bases). CDR1 and CDR2 (germline): SQVTM, ANQGSEA. Trimming shortened V by 2 bases and J by 8 bases, and 15 bases separated the two germline ends. The CDR3 length is 13 residues. CDR3 sequence (DNA): TGCAGCGTTGAACGTCAGGGTTATGGGGGCTACACCTTC. Translating it yields CSVERQGYGGYTF.

This clone was found once. The chain has TRBV7-2 and TRBJ1-3, with a possible D match to TRBD1 (6 bases). Germline CDR1 and CDR2: SGHTA and FQGNSA. This CDR3 comprises 17 residues. Trimming stripped 4 bases from V and 0 bases from J, with 16 bases between. CDR3 DNA: TGTGCCAGCAGCTCCTACAGGGCGGCTTACTCTGGAAACACCATATATTTT. Encoded protein: CASSSYRAAYSGNTIYF.

J is TRBJ2-1 and V is TRBV6-4, with 8 bases aligning to TRBD2. The V and J ends lost 6 bases and 3 bases, in that order; junction bases with no gene match: 4. CDR1 is MRHNA, CDR2 SNTAGT, per germline. The CDR3 is 14 residues long. The CDR3 bases are TGTGCCAGCAGCCCCGGGACTAGCTACAATGAGCAGTTCTTC. Translating gives CASSPGTSYNEQFF.

The chain recombines TRBV6-5 with TRBJ1-1; 9 bases fit TRBD1. Trimming at V came to 0 bases and at J to 4 bases, leaving 0 bases not matched to a gene. Germline V gene data show CDR1 as MNHEY and CDR2 as SVGAGI. CDR3 size: 14 residues. CDR3 loop: CASSYSTGGTEAFF. CDR3 nucleotides: TGTGCCAGCAGTTACTCGACAGGGGGCACTGAAGCTTTCTTT.

A few counts support this clone. The chain employs TRBV9 and TRBJ2-2; D is perhaps TRBD2 (6 bases). Germline CDR1 and CDR2: SGDLS and YYNGEE. The V gene lost 5 bases and the J gene lost 3 bases, with 17 bases spanning the gap. The CDR3 spans 16 residues. CDR3: CASRRDDGLYTGELFF. CDR3 DNA: TGTGCCAGCAGAAGAGATGATGGACTATACACCGGGGAGCTGTTTTTT.

The V call is TRBV19, the J call TRBJ1-5; 8 bases map to TRBD1. The germline gives CDR1 LNHDA, CDR2 SQIVND (reference sequence). The length of the CDR3 is 15 residues. The V gene end was trimmed by 5 bases and the J gene end by 6 bases; junction bases not matched to a gene: 9. The CDR3: CASSPRAGGGQPQHF. The CDR3 DNA follows: TGTGCCAGTAGTCCCCGAGCAGGGGGCGGTCAGCCCCAGCATTTT.

J is TRBJ2-1 and V is TRBV21-1; no DNA check was done on the table's D call, TRBD1. TRBV21-1 constitutes a pseudogene. This CDR3 is 12 amino acids long. Here the CDR3 reads CASDPYPTEQFF. For the CDR3, the DNA is TGTGCCAGCGACCCTTACCCGACAGAGCAGTTCTTC.

A single count supports this clone. The rearrangement joins TRBV4-3 to TRBJ2-2; a weak D match, TRBD2 (5 bases). Trimming pared 1 base from V and 5 bases from J, leaving 8 bases between. Germline CDR1 is LGHNA and CDR2 is YSLEER. The CDR3 sequence is 14 residues long. CDR3 nucleotide sequence: TGCGCCAGCAGCCAAGCGTCGGGGACCGGGGAGCTGTTTTTT. Protein sequence: CASSQASGTGELFF.

This CDR3 reads CASSQVGTSTDTQYF. The CDR3 bases are TGCGCCAGCAGCCAAGTAGGGACTAGCACAGATACGCAGTATTTT. This chain connects TRBV4-1 to TRBJ2-3, with D maybe TRBD2 (6 bases). Trimming removed 1 base at V and 0 bases at J, with 8 bases between. Germline V gene lookup returns CDR1 MGHRA and CDR2 YSYEKL. This CDR3 spans 15 amino acids.

This clone was seen a few times. V is TRBV18 and J is TRBJ2-1; D unresolved. Germline V gene data show CDR1 as KGHSH and CDR2 as LQKENI. The V and J ends lost 6 bases and 6 bases respectively, with 12 bases between them. CDR3 length: 13 amino acids. The CDR3 loop is CASSITTGNEQFF. The CDR3 region has the DNA TGTGCCAGCTCTATTACTACGGGCAATGAGCAGTTCTTC.

V and J are TRBV4-1 and TRBJ2-3; 9 bases fit TRBD1. The V gene end was trimmed by 0 bases and the J gene end by 3 bases; junction bases not matched to a gene: 4. This CDR3 contains 16 residues. The germline V gene encodes CDR1 MGHRA and CDR2 YSYEKL. The CDR3 protein is CASSQDQGQGTDTQYF. The CDR3 DNA reads as TGCGCCAGCAGCCAAGATCAGGGACAGGGAACAGATACGCAGTATTTT.